These 30 T cell receptor beta chains were all obtained from the same sample, sequenced in a study of OX40 agonist ivuxolimab in advanced cancers. Generated by immunoSEQ multiplex PCR, the TCRdb table keeps only in-frame clones and is missing some. Of roughly 41,000 clones detected, roughly 80% appear once; the ten largest clones hold less than 40%. The sample here was CD4+ or CD8+ T cells sorted from blood, taken in a trial of the OX40 agonist ivuxolimab. Receptors were obtained from an adult with an advanced solid tumor such as melanoma, head and neck, liver or kidney cancer.

This chain links TRBV6-1 with TRBJ1-4, with 7 bases lining up with TRBD1. Trimming at V came to 4 bases and at J to 5 bases, leaving 10 bases not matched to a gene. Germline V gene lookup returns CDR1 MNHNS and CDR2 SASEGT. The CDR3 runs to 16 residues. This CDR3 is CASSASGTVPNEKLFF. The CDR3 nucleotides read TGTGCCAGCAGTGCCTCCGGGACAGTCCCGAATGAAAAACTGTTTTTT.

The genes are TRBV6-6 and TRBJ2-2, with 7 nucleotides matching TRBD2. This CDR3 has 15 amino acids. Looked up from germline, CDR1 is MNHNY and CDR2 is SVGAGI (reference sequence). J was trimmed by 6 bases and V by 2 bases; bases with no gene match: 6. CDR3 in DNA: TGTGCCAGCAGTTACGAGCGGGACGGGGCCGGGGAGCTGTTTTTT. Amino acid sequence: CASSYERDGAGELFF.

This clone has more than one count but fewer than ten. Other DNA variants within this sample encode the same CDR3. The V and J genes are TRBV4-1 and TRBJ2-6; D uncertain. The CDR3 runs to 17 residues. Trimming pared 0 bases from V and 0 bases from J, leaving 9 bases between. The germline gives CDR1 MGHRA, CDR2 YSYEKL. The CDR3 protein is CASSQEPYSSGANVLTF. The CDR3 region has the DNA TGCGCCAGCAGCCAAGAGCCTTATAGCTCTGGGGCCAACGTCCTGACTTTC.

This rearrangement joins TRBV9 to TRBJ1-1; D uncertain. The ends were cut back, 0 bases at V and 1 base at J, with 7 bases in the middle. CDR1 and CDR2 (germline): SGDLS, YYNGEE. The CDR3 covers 14 residues. CDR3 sequence (DNA): TGTGCCAGCAGCGTAGCCACAAGGAACACTGAAGCTTTCTTT. Amino acids: CASSVATRNTEAFF.

This clone occurred once. The chain has TRBV4-2 and TRBJ2-6; D not certain. This CDR3 region has 15 residues. The germline CDR1 and CDR2 sequences are LGHNA and YNFKEQ. V lost 1 base and J lost 0, with 4 bases in between. The CDR3 sequence: CASSQGHSGANVLTF. DNA for the CDR3: TGTGCCAGCAGCCAAGGGCACTCTGGGGCCAACGTCCTGACTTTC.

The J gene is TRBJ2-1, the V gene TRBV6-4, with a possible D match to TRBD1 (6 bases). Trimming removed 6 bases at V and 0 bases at J, with 12 bases between. CDR1 and CDR2 from the germline V gene are MRHNA and SNTAGT. This CDR3 contains 15 residues. For the CDR3, the DNA is TGTGCCAGCAGGCTGGACAGAAGCTCCTACAATGAGCAGTTCTTC. Protein product: CASRLDRSSYNEQFF.

The chain couples TRBV2 to TRBJ2-2; D gene uncertain. CDR3 length equals 11 residues. Germline V CDR1 and CDR2: SNHLY, FYNNEI. The ends were cut back, 5 bases at V and 5 bases at J, with 3 bases in the middle. CDR3 protein: CASSRTGELFF. The CDR3, as DNA: TGTGCCAGCAGTCGAACCGGGGAGCTGTTTTTT.

V is TRBV29-1 and J is TRBJ1-1; 7 bases are a match to TRBD1. The CDR3 runs to 12 residues. Trimming cost V 4 bases and J 2 bases; bases outside gene matches: 1. Germline V gene lookup returns CDR1 SQVTM and CDR2 ANQGSEA. The CDR3 DNA follows: TGCAGCGTTGGGGACAGTAACACTGAAGCTTTCTTT. Translated, it gives CSVGDSNTEAFF.

The CDR3, as DNA: TGTGCCAGCAGTTACGATGGTGACTCCTACAATGAGCAGTTCTTC. This sequence encodes CASSYDGDSYNEQFF. The chain joins TRBV6-5 to TRBJ2-1; D is undetermined. The V end was cut by 2 bases, the J end by 0 bases, with 8 bases between. The germline V gene has CDR1 MNHEY and CDR2 SVGAGI. This CDR3 is 15 amino acids long.

The J gene is TRBJ2-3, the V gene TRBV12-5, with 9 bases that match TRBD1. This CDR3 has 15 amino acids. The ends lost 7 bases at V and 5 bases at J; junction bases unmatched: 10. Germline V CDR1 and CDR2: LGHNT, FRNRAP. The CDR3 loop reads CASAQRGQGLDTQYF. In DNA, the CDR3 is TGTGCTAGTGCCCAACGGGGACAGGGATTAGATACGCAGTATTTT.

The chain combines TRBV5-4 with TRBJ2-5; D may be TRBD2 (6 bases). Per the germline V gene, CDR1 is SGHNT and CDR2 is YYREEE (reference sequence). This CDR3 is built from 15 residues. Deletions cut 0 bases from V and 3 bases from J, with 12 bases between. CDR3 region: CASSLAGTEKETQYF. CDR3 sequence (DNA): TGTGCCAGCAGCTTGGCCGGGACTGAAAAAGAGACCCAGTACTTC.

The chain recombines TRBV7-6 with TRBJ2-7, with D possibly being TRBD1 or TRBD2 (5 bases each). CDR3 length: 15 residues. The germline V gene encodes CDR1 SGHVS and CDR2 FNYEAQ. V was shortened by 1 base and J by 7 bases, with 17 bases between the two germline ends. DNA for the CDR3: TGTGCCAGCAGCTTAGTAGGGGAGATCCCGGAGGAGCAGTACTTC. It encodes CASSLVGEIPEEQYF.

This clone has a handful of counts. The V call is TRBV16, the J call TRBJ2-3; a weak D match, TRBD1 (6 bases). Germline values: CDR1 KGHSY, CDR2 FQNENV. V was clipped by 5 bases and J by 3 bases, with 12 bases between them. This CDR3 is 14 amino acids long. This CDR3 is CASSAGRGTDTQYF. Written as DNA, the CDR3 is TGTGCCAGCAGCGCGGGCAGGGGAACAGATACGCAGTATTTT.

The CDR3 spells CASSGYLRDSNTGELFF. The CDR3, as DNA: TGCGCCAGCAGTGGGTACTTGAGGGATTCGAACACCGGGGAGCTGTTTTTT. V and J are TRBV10-2 and TRBJ2-2; D possibly corresponds to TRBD2 (5 bases). This CDR3 is 17 amino acids long. CDR1 is WSHSY, CDR2 SAAADI, per germline. V lost 4 bases to trimming and J lost 0 bases, with 15 bases between them.

The chain carries TRBV15 and TRBJ2-4; D could derive from TRBD1 or TRBD2 (5 bases each). The length of the CDR3 is 16 residues. Germline V CDR1 and CDR2: LNHNV, YYDKDF (reference sequence). Trimming took off 3 bases at V and 7 bases at J, with 19 bases between the two ends. The CDR3: CATSSVASVGDNIQYF. The CDR3 DNA follows: TGTGCCACCAGCAGCGTGGCCTCGGTGGGGGATAACATTCAGTACTTC.

This clone has more than one count but fewer than ten. The chain has TRBV19 and TRBJ1-5; TRBD1 matches 9 bases. CDR1 is LNHDA and CDR2 is SQIVND in the germline V gene (reference sequence). The length of the CDR3 is 14 residues. Trimming took 7 bases from V and 11 from J; bases not matched to a gene: 12. The CDR3, as DNA: TGTGCCAGTACCCGGGGACAGGGTCCTGTGTCCCAGCATTTT. It codes for CASTRGQGPVSQHF. Variable domain in full (rest from reference TRBV19 and TRBJ1-5): DGGITQSPKYLFRKEGQNVTLSCEQNLNHDAMYWYRQDPGQGLRLIYYSQIVNDFQKGDIAEGYSVSREKKESFPLTVTSAQKNPTAFYLCASTRGQGPVSQHFGDGTRLSIL.

V is TRBV10-3 and J is TRBJ2-7, with D perhaps being TRBD1 or TRBD2 (5 bases each). Germline CDR1 is ENHRY and CDR2 is SYGVKD. Trimming took 2 bases from V and 7 from J, leaving 9 bases between them. The CDR3 extends over 12 amino acids. The CDR3 region has the DNA TGTGCCATCAGTGAGGGGGACCTGGAGCAGTACTTC. This encodes CAISEGDLEQYF.

The chain couples TRBV19 to TRBJ2-7, with 7 nucleotides matching TRBD1. The germline CDR1 and CDR2 sequences are LNHDA and SQIVND (reference sequence). The length of the CDR3 is 14 residues. With 7 bases clipped from V and 0 bases from J, the junction kept 6 bases outside the gene matches. In DNA form, the CDR3 reads TGTGCCAGTAACAGGGGCGCGACCTCCTACGAGCAGTACTTC. This codes for CASNRGATSYEQYF.

Written as DNA, the CDR3 is TGTGCCAGCAGCTTTAGTAGGAGGGACAAGGCGGGAACTAATGAAAAACTGTTTTTT. Translation gives CASSFSRRDKAGTNEKLFF. The chain couples TRBV7-8 to TRBJ1-4; perhaps TRBD1 as D (6 bases). V lost 3 bases and J 1 base, leaving 21 bases between the germline ends. The CDR3 length is 19 residues. CDR1 and CDR2 from the germline V gene are SGHVS and FQNEAQ.

The chain has TRBV7-9 and TRBJ1-2, with 9 bases aligning to TRBD1. The junction had 13 bases not matched to a gene; V was cut back by 5 bases and J by 3 bases. Germline CDR1 is SEHNR and CDR2 is FQNEAQ (reference sequence). The CDR3 has 17 residues. CDR3 DNA sequence: TGTGCCAGCAGCGCTAGCCTGGGACAGGGAGGTCACTATGGCTACACCTTC. It codes for CASSASLGQGGHYGYTF.

This chain's CDR3 is CASSVYRGGYTF. Here the CDR3 DNA reads TGTGCCAGCAGCGTATACAGGGGAGGCTACACCTTC. The genes are TRBV7-2 and TRBJ1-2; 7 bases are a match to TRBD1. Losses at the gene ends were 5 bases for V and 8 bases for J; bases not matched to a gene: 5. The CDR3 is 12 amino acids. Germline values: CDR1 SGHTA, CDR2 FQGNSA. Combining the CDR3 with reference TRBV7-2 and TRBJ1-2 gives the whole variable domain GAGVSQSPSNKVTEKGKDVELRCDPISGHTALYWYRQSLGQGLEFLIYFQGNSAPDKSGLPSDRFSAERTGGSVSTLTIQRTQQEDSAVYLCASSVYRGGYTFGSGTRLTVV.

The J gene is TRBJ1-6, the V gene TRBV7-2; a weak D match, TRBD1 (6 bases). Trimming shortened V by 4 bases and J by 8 bases, and 12 bases separated the two germline ends. This CDR3 comprises 14 residues. Germline CDR1 reads SGHTA; CDR2 reads FQGNSA. The CDR3 DNA reads TGTGCCAGCAGCTCGGACAGCGGATATTCACCCCTCCACTTT. Amino acids: CASSSDSGYSPLHF.

The chain combines TRBV7-9 with TRBJ2-1; the D is unclear. V was cut by 2 bases and J by 4 bases, with 9 bases left in between. Per germline, CDR1 SEHNR and CDR2 FQNEAQ (reference sequence). The CDR3 contains 14 residues. Here the CDR3 reads CASSLTKLYNEQFF. DNA for the CDR3: TGTGCCAGCAGCTTAACCAAACTTTACAATGAGCAGTTCTTC. The full variable domain, with the rest looked up from reference TRBV7-9 and TRBJ2-1, is DTGVSQNPRHKITKRGQNVTFRCDPISEHNRLYWYRQTLGQGPEFLTYFQNEAQLEKSRLLSDRFSAERPKGSFSTLEIQRTEQGDSAMYLCASSLTKLYNEQFFGPGTRLTVL.

This clone has only a few counts. V and J are TRBV19 and TRBJ2-7; 7 nucleotides align to TRBD1. The CDR3 runs 14 residues. V lost 3 bases to trimming and J lost 6 bases; unmatched junction nucleotides: 8. Germline V gene data show CDR1 as LNHDA and CDR2 as SQIVND (reference sequence). DNA of the CDR3: TGTGCCAGTAGTATGTTGTTACAGGGGAGCGAGCAGTACTTC. This translates into CASSMLLQGSEQYF.

V and J are TRBV5-1 and TRBJ2-2; D possibly corresponds to TRBD2 (5 bases). The length of the CDR3 is 11 residues. V was clipped by 7 bases and J by 7 bases, with 8 bases between them. Germline V gives CDR1 SGHRS, CDR2 YFSETQ. CDR3 in DNA: TGCGCCAGCGATGAGGGCGGGGAGCTGTTTTTT. Translated, it gives CASDEGGELFF.

The CDR3 DNA sequence: TGTGCCAGCAGCTTGGACAGAAACTATGGCTACACCTTC. It translates to CASSLDRNYGYTF. This chain connects TRBV6-1 to TRBJ1-2; perhaps TRBD1 as D (6 bases). V was shortened by 6 bases and J by 2 bases, with 10 bases between the two germline ends. CDR3 length: 13 amino acids. Germline V gives CDR1 MNHNS, CDR2 SASEGT.

This clone was observed a few times. V usage is TRBV5-1 and J usage is TRBJ2-7; the D is unclear. CDR3 length: 12 residues. Per germline, CDR1 SGHRS and CDR2 YFSETQ. Trimming took 4 bases from V and 3 from J, leaving 8 bases between them. CDR3 nucleotides: TGCGCCAGCAGCCGCGATTACTACGAGCAGTACTTC. Amino acid sequence: CASSRDYYEQYF.

CDR3 protein: CASSSKEKQTEAFF. The CDR3 DNA reads TGTGCCAGTAGTTCTAAGGAAAAGCAAACTGAAGCTTTCTTT. V and J are TRBV19 and TRBJ1-1; D is undetermined. Trimming shortened V by 5 bases and J by 5 bases, and 15 bases separated the two germline ends. The CDR3 is 14 amino acids. CDR1 is LNHDA and CDR2 is SQIVND in the germline V gene (reference sequence).

The CDR3 sequence: CASSLRTSGRVGTGELFF. In nucleotides, the CDR3 is TGTGCCAGCAGCTTAAGGACTAGCGGGAGGGTGGGGACCGGGGAGCTGTTTTTT. The chain couples TRBV7-8 to TRBJ2-2, with 15 bases that match TRBD2. The CDR3 is 18 residues long. Germline V gene sequence: CDR1 SGHVS, CDR2 FQNEAQ. V gave up 2 bases and J gave up 5 bases; unmatched junction bases: 6.

The chain recombines TRBV28 with TRBJ2-2; D not certain. The length of the CDR3 is 17 residues. The V gene lost 6 bases and the J gene lost 4 bases, with 21 bases spanning the gap. Per germline, CDR1 MDHEN and CDR2 SYDVKM. The CDR3 spells CASSPDGPTGATGELFF. The CDR3 bases are TGTGCCAGCAGCCCGGACGGGCCTACTGGAGCCACCGGGGAGCTGTTTTTT.